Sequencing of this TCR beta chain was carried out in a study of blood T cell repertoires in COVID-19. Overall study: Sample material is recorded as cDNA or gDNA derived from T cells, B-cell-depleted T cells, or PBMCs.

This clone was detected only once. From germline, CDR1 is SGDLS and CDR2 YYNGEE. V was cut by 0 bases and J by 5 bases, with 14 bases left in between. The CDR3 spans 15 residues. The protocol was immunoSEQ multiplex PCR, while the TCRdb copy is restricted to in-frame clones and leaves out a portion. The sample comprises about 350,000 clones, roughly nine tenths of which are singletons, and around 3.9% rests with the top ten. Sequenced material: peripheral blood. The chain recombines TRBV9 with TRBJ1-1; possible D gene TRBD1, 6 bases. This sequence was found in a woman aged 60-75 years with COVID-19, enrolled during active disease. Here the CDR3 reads CASSVGFRGRTEAFF. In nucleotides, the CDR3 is TGTGCCAGCAGCGTAGGGTTCAGGGGTAGAACTGAAGCTTTCTTT.